This is a list of T cell receptor beta chains from one sample in a study of cytomegalovirus exposure and HLA in healthy donors. Using immunoSEQ multiplex PCR, the repertoire was profiled, and TCRdb retains in-frame clones only, with some absent. The sample has over 90,000 clones; 65% to 85% are singletons. The specimen sequenced was PBMCs. All receptors come from an older woman in good health and CMV-seropositive. CDR3s include the opening cysteine and the closing phenylalanine or tryptophan. D genes are given only for firm matches. Clone size, where shown, is once, few, many, or a class for clones that have expanded.

TRBJ2-7,.,TRBV19,TRBD2,15,CASSILTSGSYEQYF,TGTGCCAGTAGTATCCTAACTAGCGGTTCCTACGAGCAGTACTTC
TRBJ2-1,.,TRBV29-1,TRBD2,15,CSTRRLAGEYNEQFF,TGCAGCACCCGACGGCTAGCGGGAGAATACAATGAGCAGTTCTTC
TRBJ1-5,.,TRBV2,TRBD1,14,CASRGQGSNQPQHF,TGTGCCAGCAGAGGACAGGGGAGCAATCAGCCCCAGCATTTT
TRBJ1-2,.,TRBV19,TRBD1,15,CASSRRGDRRYGYTF,TGTGCCAGTAGTAGGAGGGGGGACAGGAGATATGGCTACACCTTC
TRBJ1-1,once,TRBV7-3,TRBD1,14,CASSFGGTGKEAFF,TGTGCCAGCAGCTTCGGTGGGACAGGGAAAGAAGCTTTCTTT
TRBJ2-3,.,TRBV27,.,18,CASSLSWVRGKSTDTQYF,TGTGCCAGCAGTTTATCGTGGGTTCGGGGGAAGAGCACAGATACGCAGTATTTT
TRBJ2-1,.,TRBV11-2,TRBD2,16,CASSSQGSGKYNEQFF,TGTGCCAGCAGCTCCCAGGGAAGCGGGAAGTACAATGAGCAGTTCTTC
TRBJ2-1,.,TRBV10-2,TRBD2,14,CATSLAGGPSEQFF,TGCGCCACCTCACTAGCGGGAGGACCGTCTGAGCAGTTCTTC
TRBJ2-7,.,TRBV27,.,13,CASSFGSRLEGYF,TGTGCCAGCAGTTTCGGTTCGCGGTTGGAGGGATACTTC
TRBJ2-7,once,TRBV28,.,15,CASSSNSGVSYEQYF,TGTGCCAGCAGTTCGAATAGCGGAGTCTCCTACGAGCAGTACTTC
TRBJ2-1,once,TRBV5-1,TRBD1,15,CASSQQGKVRNEQFF,TGCGCCAGCAGCCAACAGGGGAAAGTCAGAAATGAGCAGTTCTTC
TRBJ2-5,.,TRBV5-1,.,13,CASSRDTQETQYF,TGCGCCAGCAGTCGGGACACCCAAGAGACCCAGTACTTC
TRBJ2-3,.,TRBV10-3,.,16,CAISESGGGSADTQYF,TGTGCCATCAGTGAGTCAGGGGGAGGGAGCGCAGATACGCAGTATTTT
TRBJ2-2,once,TRBV19,TRBD1,13,CASTPQGAGELFF,TGTGCCAGTACTCCACAGGGGGCCGGGGAGCTGTTTTTT
TRBJ1-5,.,TRBV9,.,14,CASSGSYSNQPQHF,TGTGCCAGCAGCGGCAGTTATAGCAATCAGCCCCAGCATTTT
TRBJ2-5,.,TRBV5-4,TRBD2,14,CASSGGGNQETQYF,TGTGCCAGCAGCGGGGGGGGGAATCAAGAGACCCAGTACTTC
TRBJ1-1,.,TRBV27,.,13,CASTPRGNTEAFF,TGTGCCAGCACCCCCCGGGGGAACACTGAAGCTTTCTTT
TRBJ2-7,.,TRBV27,TRBD1,16,CASSIRRTGWGDEQYF,TGTGCCAGCAGCATACGAAGGACAGGGTGGGGTGACGAGCAGTACTTC
TRBJ1-1,few,TRBV5-1,.,14,CASSLVTGLTEAFF,TGCGCCAGCAGCTTAGTGACAGGCCTCACTGAAGCTTTCTTT
TRBJ2-2,.,TRBV18,.,14,CASSPKTDTGELFF,TGTGCCAGCTCACCAAAGACAGACACCGGGGAGCTGTTTTTT
TRBJ2-2,few,TRBV9,TRBD2,19,CASSVSLGVAGENTGELFF,TGTGCCAGCAGCGTAAGTCTCGGGGTAGCGGGAGAGAACACCGGGGAGCTGTTTTTT
TRBJ2-7,.,TRBV11-2,TRBD2,14,CASSFAGGPYEQYF,TGTGCCAGCAGCTTTGCGGGAGGGCCCTACGAGCAGTACTTC
TRBJ1-1,.,TRBV7-9,TRBD1,15,CASSSKGQVRTEAFF,TGTGCCAGCAGCTCCAAGGGACAGGTCCGCACTGAAGCTTTCTTT
TRBJ1-2,few,TRBV5-1,.,12,CASRGLLYGYTF,TGCGCCAGCAGGGGACTACTCTATGGCTACACCTTC
TRBJ2-7,few,TRBV6-5,.,14,CASSTTGPPYEQYF,TGTGCCAGCAGCACTACAGGACCTCCCTACGAGCAGTACTTC
TRBJ2-1,.,TRBV5-5,TRBD2,16,CASSLGSGSSYNEQFF,TGTGCCAGCAGCTTGGGTAGCGGGAGTTCCTACAATGAGCAGTTCTTC